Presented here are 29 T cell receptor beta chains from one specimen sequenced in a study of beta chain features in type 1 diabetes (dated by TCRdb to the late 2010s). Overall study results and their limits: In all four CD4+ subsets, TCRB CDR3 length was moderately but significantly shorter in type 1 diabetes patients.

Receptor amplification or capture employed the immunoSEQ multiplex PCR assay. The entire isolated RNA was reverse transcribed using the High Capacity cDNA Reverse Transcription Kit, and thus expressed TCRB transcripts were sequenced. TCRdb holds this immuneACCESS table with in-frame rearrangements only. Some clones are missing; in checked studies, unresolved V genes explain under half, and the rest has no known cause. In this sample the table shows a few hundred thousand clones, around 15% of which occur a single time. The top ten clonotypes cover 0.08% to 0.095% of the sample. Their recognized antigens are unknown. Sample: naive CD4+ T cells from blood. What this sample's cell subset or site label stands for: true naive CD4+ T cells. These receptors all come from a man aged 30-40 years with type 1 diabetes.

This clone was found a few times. CDR3: CASSQGFSWTGSSGANVLTF. The CDR3 DNA sequence: TGCGCCAGCAGCCAAGGATTCAGCTGGACAGGCTCCTCTGGGGCCAACGTCCTGACTTTC. The chain has TRBV4-1 and TRBJ2-6, with 7 bases aligning to TRBD1. With V trimmed by 1 base and J by 0 bases, 12 bases remained unmatched. Germline-derived CDR1 and CDR2 are MGHRA and YSYEKL. CDR3 size: 20 residues.

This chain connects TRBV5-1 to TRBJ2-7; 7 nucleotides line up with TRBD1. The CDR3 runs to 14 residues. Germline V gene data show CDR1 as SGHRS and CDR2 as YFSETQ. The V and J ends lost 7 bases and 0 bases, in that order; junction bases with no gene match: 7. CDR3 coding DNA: TGCGCCAGCTTGACAGGGCCATCCTCCTACGAGCAGTACTTC. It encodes CASLTGPSSYEQYF.

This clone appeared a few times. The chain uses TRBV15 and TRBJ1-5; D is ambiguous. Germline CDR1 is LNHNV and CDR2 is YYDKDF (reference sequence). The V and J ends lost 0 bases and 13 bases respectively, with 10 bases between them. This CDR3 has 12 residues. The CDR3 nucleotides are TGTGCCACCAGCAGAGATCTGGGATTACAGCATTTT. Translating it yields CATSRDLGLQHF. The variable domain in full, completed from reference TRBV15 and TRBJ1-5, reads DAMVIQNPRYQVTQFGKPVTLSCSQTLNHNVMYWYQQKSSQAPKLLFHYYDKDFNNEADTPDNFQSRRPNTSFCFLDIRSPGLGDTAMYLCATSRDLGLQHFGDGTRLSIL.

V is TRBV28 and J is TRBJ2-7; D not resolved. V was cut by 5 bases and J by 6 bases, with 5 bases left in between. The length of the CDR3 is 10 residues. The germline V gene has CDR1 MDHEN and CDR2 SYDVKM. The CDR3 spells CASSGVEQYF. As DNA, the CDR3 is TGTGCCAGCAGTGGGGTCGAGCAGTACTTC.

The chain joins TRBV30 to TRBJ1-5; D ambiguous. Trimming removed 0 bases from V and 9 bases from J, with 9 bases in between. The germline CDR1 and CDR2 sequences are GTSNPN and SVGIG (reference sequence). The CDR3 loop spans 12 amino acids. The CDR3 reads CAWSVPPGPQHF. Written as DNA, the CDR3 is TGTGCCTGGAGTGTACCCCCAGGGCCCCAGCATTTT.

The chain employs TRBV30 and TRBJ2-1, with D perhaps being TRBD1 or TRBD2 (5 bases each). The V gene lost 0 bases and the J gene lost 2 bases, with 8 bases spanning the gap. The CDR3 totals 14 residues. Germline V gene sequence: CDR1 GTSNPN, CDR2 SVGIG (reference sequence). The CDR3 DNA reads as TGTGCCTGGAGTGTGATGGGACCCTACAATGAGCAGTTCTTC. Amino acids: CAWSVMGPYNEQFF.

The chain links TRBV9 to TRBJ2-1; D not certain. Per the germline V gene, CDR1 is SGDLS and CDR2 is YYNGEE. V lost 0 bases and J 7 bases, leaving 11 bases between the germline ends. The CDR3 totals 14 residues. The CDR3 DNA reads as TGTGCCAGCAGCGTAGAGATAGTCCGTAATGAGCAGTTCTTC. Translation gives CASSVEIVRNEQFF.

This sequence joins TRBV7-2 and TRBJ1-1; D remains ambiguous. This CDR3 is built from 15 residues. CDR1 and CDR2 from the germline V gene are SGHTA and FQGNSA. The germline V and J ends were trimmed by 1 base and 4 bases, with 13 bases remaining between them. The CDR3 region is CASSLGWRGSTEAFF. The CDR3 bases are TGTGCCAGCAGCTTAGGTTGGCGGGGTTCCACTGAAGCTTTCTTT.

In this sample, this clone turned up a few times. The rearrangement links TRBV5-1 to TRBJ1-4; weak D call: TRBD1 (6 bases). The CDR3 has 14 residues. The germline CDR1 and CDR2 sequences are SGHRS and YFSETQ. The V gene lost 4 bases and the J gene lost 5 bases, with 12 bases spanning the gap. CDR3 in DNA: TGCGCCAGCAGCCGCGACGGACAGAATGAAAAACTGTTTTTT. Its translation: CASSRDGQNEKLFF.

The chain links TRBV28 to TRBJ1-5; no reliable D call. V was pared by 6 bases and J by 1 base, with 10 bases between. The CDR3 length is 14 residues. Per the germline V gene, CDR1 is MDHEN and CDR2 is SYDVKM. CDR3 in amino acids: CASSPGGSNQPQHF. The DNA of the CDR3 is TGTGCCAGCAGCCCGGGTGGGAGCAATCAGCCCCAGCATTTT.

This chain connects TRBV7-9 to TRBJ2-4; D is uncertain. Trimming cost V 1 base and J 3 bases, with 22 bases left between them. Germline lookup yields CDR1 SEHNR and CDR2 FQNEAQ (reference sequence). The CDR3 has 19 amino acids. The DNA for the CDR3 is TGTGCCAGCAGCTTAGTTGTACTTAATATTCGTTTTGACAAAAACATTCAGTACTTC. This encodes CASSLVVLNIRFDKNIQYF.

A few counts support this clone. DNA of the CDR3: TGTGCCAGCAGCTTCGGCGGGTCTGCCGCGAACACCGGGGAGCTGTTTTTT. Protein product: CASSFGGSAANTGELFF. This rearrangement joins TRBV5-6 to TRBJ2-2; TRBD2 might be the D (5 bases). This CDR3 is 17 amino acids long. CDR1 SGHDT and CDR2 YYEEEE come from the germline V gene. V lost 2 bases to trimming and J lost 0 bases, with 14 bases between them.

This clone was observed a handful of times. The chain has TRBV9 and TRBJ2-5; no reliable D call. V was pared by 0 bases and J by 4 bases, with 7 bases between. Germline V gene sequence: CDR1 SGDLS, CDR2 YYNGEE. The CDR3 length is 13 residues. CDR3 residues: CASSVGAAETQYF. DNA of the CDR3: TGTGCCAGCAGCGTAGGTGCTGCAGAGACCCAGTACTTC.

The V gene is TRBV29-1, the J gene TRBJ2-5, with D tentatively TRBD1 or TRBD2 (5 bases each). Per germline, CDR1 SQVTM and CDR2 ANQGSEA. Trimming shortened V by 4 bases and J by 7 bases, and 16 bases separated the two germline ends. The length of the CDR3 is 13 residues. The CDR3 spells CSVVLRKRGTQYF. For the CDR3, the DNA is TGCAGCGTTGTCTTACGGAAGAGGGGGACCCAGTACTTC.

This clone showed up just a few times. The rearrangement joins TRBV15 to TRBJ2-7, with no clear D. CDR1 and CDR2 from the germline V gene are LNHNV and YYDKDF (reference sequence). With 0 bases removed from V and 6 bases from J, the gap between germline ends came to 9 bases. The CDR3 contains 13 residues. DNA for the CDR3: TGTGCCACCAGCAGAGATGTGGGCAGCGAGCAGTACTTC. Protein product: CATSRDVGSEQYF.

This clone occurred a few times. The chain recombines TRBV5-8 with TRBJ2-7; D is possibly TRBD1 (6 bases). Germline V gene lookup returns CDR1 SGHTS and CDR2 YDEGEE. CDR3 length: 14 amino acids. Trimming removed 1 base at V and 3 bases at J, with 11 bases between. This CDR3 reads CASSLPPGDYEQYF. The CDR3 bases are TGTGCCAGCAGCTTGCCCCCAGGGGACTACGAGCAGTACTTC. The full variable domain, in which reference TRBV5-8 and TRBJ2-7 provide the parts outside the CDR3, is EAGVTQSPTHLIKTRGQQATLRCSPISGHTSVYWYQQALGLGLQFLLWYDEGEERNRGNFPPRFSGRQFPNYSSELNVNALELEDSALYLCASSLPPGDYEQYFGPGTRLTVT.

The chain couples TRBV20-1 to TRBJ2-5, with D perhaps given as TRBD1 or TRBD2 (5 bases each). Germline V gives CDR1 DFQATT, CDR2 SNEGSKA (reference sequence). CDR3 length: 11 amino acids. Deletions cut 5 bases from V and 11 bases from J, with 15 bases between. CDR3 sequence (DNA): TGCAGTGCTGGGACCCAGGCAGCACAGTACTTC. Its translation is CSAGTQAAQYF.

Written as DNA, the CDR3 is TGTGCCAGCAGCAACCCGGAGGGCGGGTTGGAGACCCAGTACTTC. It encodes CASSNPEGGLETQYF. The chain is built from TRBV28 and TRBJ2-5; D possibly corresponds to TRBD2 (6 bases). Trimming shortened V by 6 bases and J by 5 bases, and 19 bases separated the two germline ends. From germline, CDR1 is MDHEN and CDR2 SYDVKM. This CDR3 comprises 15 residues.

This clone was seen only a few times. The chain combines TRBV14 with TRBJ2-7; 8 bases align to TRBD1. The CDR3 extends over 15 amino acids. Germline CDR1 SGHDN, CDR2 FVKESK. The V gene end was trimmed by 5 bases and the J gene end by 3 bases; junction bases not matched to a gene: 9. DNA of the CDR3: TGTGCCAGCAGCTCCTCGGACAGGGAGTACTACGAGCAGTACTTC. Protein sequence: CASSSSDREYYEQYF. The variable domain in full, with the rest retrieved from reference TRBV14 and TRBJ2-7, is EAGVTQFPSHSVIEKGQTVTLRCDPISGHDNLYWYRRVMGKEIKFLLHFVKESKQDESGMPNNRFLAERTGGTYSTLKVQPAELEDSGVYFCASSSSDREYYEQYFGPGTRLTVT.

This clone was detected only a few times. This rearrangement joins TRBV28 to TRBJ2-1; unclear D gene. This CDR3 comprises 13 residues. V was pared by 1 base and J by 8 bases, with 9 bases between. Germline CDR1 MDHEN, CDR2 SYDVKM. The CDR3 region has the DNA TGTGCCAGCAGTTTATCCGTCAGCGATGAGCAGTTCTTC. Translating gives CASSLSVSDEQFF.

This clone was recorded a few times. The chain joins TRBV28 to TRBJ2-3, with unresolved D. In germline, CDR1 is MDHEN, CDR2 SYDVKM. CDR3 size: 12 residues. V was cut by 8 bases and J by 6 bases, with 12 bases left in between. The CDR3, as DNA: TGTGCCAGCCGCGCCTCCCCGGATACGCAGTATTTT. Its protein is CASRASPDTQYF.

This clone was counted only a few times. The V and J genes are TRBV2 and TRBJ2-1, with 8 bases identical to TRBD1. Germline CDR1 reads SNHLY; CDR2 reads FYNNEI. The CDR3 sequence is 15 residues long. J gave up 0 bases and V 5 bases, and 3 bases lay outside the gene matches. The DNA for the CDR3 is TGTGCCAGCAGTTCACAGGGGGGCTCCTACAATGAGCAGTTCTTC. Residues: CASSSQGGSYNEQFF.

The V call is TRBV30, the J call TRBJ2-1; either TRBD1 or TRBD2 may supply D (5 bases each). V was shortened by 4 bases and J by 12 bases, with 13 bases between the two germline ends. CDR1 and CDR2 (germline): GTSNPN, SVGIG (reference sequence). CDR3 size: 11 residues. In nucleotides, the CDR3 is TGTGCCTGGAATTTCGGGACGGCGCAGTTCTTC. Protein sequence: CAWNFGTAQFF.

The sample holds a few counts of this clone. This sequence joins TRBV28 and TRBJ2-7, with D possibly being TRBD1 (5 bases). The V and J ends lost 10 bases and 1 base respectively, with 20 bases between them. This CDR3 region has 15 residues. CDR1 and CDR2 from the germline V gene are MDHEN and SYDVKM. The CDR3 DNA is TGTGCCACCCTAGAAGCAGGGCTTTTATCCTACGAGCAGTACTTC. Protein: CATLEAGLLSYEQYF.

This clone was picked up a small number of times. CDR3 loop: CASSLDQGWDTQYF. CDR3 in DNA: TGTGCCAGCAGCTTAGACCAGGGGTGGGATACGCAGTATTTT. The chain is built from TRBV7-2 and TRBJ2-3, with D possibly TRBD1 on 6 matching bases. The CDR3 runs to 14 residues. CDR1 SGHTA and CDR2 FQGNSA come from the germline V gene. Trimming cost V 1 base and J 6 bases, with 11 bases left between them.

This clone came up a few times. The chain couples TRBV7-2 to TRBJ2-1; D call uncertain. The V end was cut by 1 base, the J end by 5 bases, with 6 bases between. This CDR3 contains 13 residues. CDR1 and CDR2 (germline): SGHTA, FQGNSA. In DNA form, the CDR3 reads TGTGCCAGCAGCTTAGACAGACACAATGAGCAGTTCTTC. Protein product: CASSLDRHNEQFF. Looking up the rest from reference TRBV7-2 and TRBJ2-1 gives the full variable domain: GAGVSQSPSNKVTEKGKDVELRCDPISGHTALYWYRQSLGQGLEFLIYFQGNSAPDKSGLPSDRFSAERTGGSVSTLTIQRTQQEDSAVYLCASSLDRHNEQFFGPGTRLTVL.

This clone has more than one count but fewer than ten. DNA for the CDR3: TGTGCCAGCAGCTTAGGGACAGCGATCACTAATGAAAAACTGTTTTTT. As protein: CASSLGTAITNEKLFF. This chain uses TRBV7-9 with TRBJ1-4, with TRBD1 as a possible D gene (6 bases). V lost 1 base, J lost 2 bases, and 11 bases lay in between. CDR1 and CDR2 (germline): SEHNR, FQNEAQ (reference sequence). This CDR3 has 16 amino acids. The whole variable domain, remainder taken from reference TRBV7-9 and TRBJ1-4, is DTGVSQNPRHKITKRGQNVTFRCDPISEHNRLYWYRQTLGQGPEFLTYFQNEAQLEKSRLLSDRFSAERPKGSFSTLEIQRTEQGDSAMYLCASSLGTAITNEKLFFGSGTQLSVL.

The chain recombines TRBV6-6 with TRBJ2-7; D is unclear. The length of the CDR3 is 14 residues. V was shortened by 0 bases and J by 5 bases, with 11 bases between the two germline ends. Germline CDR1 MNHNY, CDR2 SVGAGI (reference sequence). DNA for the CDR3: TGTGCCAGCAGTTACTCGACGAGGTCCCACGAGCAGTACTTC. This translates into CASSYSTRSHEQYF.

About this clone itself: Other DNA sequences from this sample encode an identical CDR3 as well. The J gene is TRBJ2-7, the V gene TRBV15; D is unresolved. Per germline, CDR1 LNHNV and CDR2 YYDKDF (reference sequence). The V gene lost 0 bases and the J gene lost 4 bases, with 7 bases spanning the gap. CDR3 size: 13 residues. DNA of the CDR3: TGTGCCACCAGCAGAGATCGAGGATACGAGCAGTACTTC. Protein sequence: CATSRDRGYEQYF.